Presented here are 30 T cell receptor beta chains from one specimen sequenced in a study of cytomegalovirus exposure and HLA in healthy donors. The PCR ran on 60 Vbeta and 13 Jbeta primers. Sequencing used immunoSEQ multiplex PCR; TCRdb keeps in-frame clones, though not all of them. The sample carries roughly 90,000 clones, just under 80% recorded once. The source material was PBMCs. The receptors here all came from a young man in good health and CMV-seronegative.

This clone has only one observation. The chain joins TRBV11-2 to TRBJ1-1; perhaps TRBD1 as D (6 bases). This CDR3 region has 14 residues. The V gene lost 8 bases and the J gene lost 3 bases, with 16 bases spanning the gap. Germline lookup yields CDR1 SGHAT and CDR2 FQNNGV. Here the CDR3 DNA reads TGTGCCAGCCAAACAGGGTTCAGAGACACTGAAGCTTTCTTT. Residues: CASQTGFRDTEAFF.

The gene calls are TRBV9 and TRBJ2-3; TRBD2 matches 13 bases. Trimming at V came to 3 bases and at J to 0 bases, leaving 10 bases not matched to a gene. This CDR3 comprises 19 residues. CDR1 and CDR2 (germline): SGDLS, YYNGEE. CDR3 residues: CASSGRLAGGLTSTDTQYF. Here the CDR3 DNA reads TGTGCCAGCAGCGGCCGACTAGCGGGGGGCTTAACTAGCACAGATACGCAGTATTTT.

This clone was seen more than once but under ten times. The chain links TRBV6-1 to TRBJ2-7; 8 bases line up with TRBD1. Germline CDR1 and CDR2: MNHNS and SASEGT. V shed 9 bases, J shed 3 bases, and the junction held 7 bases outside the gene matches. The CDR3 spans 13 residues. CDR3 DNA sequence: TGTGCCAGTTTCCGGGACAGGAACTACGAGCAGTACTTC. It is translated as CASFRDRNYEQYF.

This clone occurred a few times. The gene calls are TRBV5-1 and TRBJ2-3, with TRBD1 matching over 7 bases. J was trimmed by 2 bases and V by 3 bases; bases with no gene match: 3. Germline assignment: CDR1 SGHRS and CDR2 YFSETQ. The CDR3 runs to 14 residues. The CDR3 DNA reads TGCGCCAGCAGCTACGGACAGGACACAGATACGCAGTATTTT. Amino acid sequence: CASSYGQDTDTQYF.

This clone is a singleton in its sample. The chain uses TRBV10-3 and TRBJ1-5, with 8 positions matching TRBD1. Germline CDR1 ENHRY, CDR2 SYGVKD. This CDR3 contains 15 residues. Trimming at V came to 3 bases and at J to 6 bases, leaving 7 bases not matched to a gene. The CDR3 DNA is TGTGCCATCAGTGAAGGGACAGGCGGAAGTCAGCCCCAGCATTTT. This sequence encodes CAISEGTGGSQPQHF.

This chain uses TRBV9 with TRBJ2-2; possibly TRBD1 for D (5 bases). The CDR3 has 16 amino acids. Germline CDR1 is SGDLS and CDR2 is YYNGEE. V gave up 1 base and J gave up 1 base, with 11 bases separating them. The CDR3 sequence: CASSVWGRVNTGELFF. CDR3 in DNA: TGTGCCAGCAGCGTATGGGGCAGGGTGAACACCGGGGAGCTGTTTTTT.

The rearrangement joins TRBV15 to TRBJ2-1; 8 bases match TRBD1. Germline loops: CDR1 LNHNV, CDR2 YYDKDF (reference sequence). V lost 0 bases and J lost 8; bases outside the gene matches: 3. This CDR3 has 14 residues. The CDR3 nucleotides read TGTGCCACCAGCAGAGAGGACAGGGCGGATGAGCAGTTCTTC. It is translated as CATSREDRADEQFF.

The chain employs TRBV6-1 and TRBJ2-2; 7 bases are shared with TRBD2. The CDR3 is 15 residues long. The germline CDR1 and CDR2 sequences are MNHNS and SASEGT. V shed 4 bases, J shed 5 bases, and the junction held 7 bases outside the gene matches. The CDR3 loop is CASSGLAGATGELFF. CDR3 nucleotide sequence: TGTGCCAGCAGTGGTTTAGCGGGTGCTACCGGGGAGCTGTTTTTT.

As regards this clone: The sample holds other DNA sequences that translate to the same CDR3. V and J are TRBV5-1 and TRBJ1-1; the D gene is possibly TRBD1 (5 bases). V lost 0 bases to trimming and J lost 3 bases, with 6 bases between them. The CDR3 is 13 residues long. Germline V gives CDR1 SGHRS, CDR2 YFSETQ. Here the CDR3 reads CASSLGRDTEAFF. The CDR3 DNA follows: TGCGCCAGCAGCTTGGGCAGGGACACTGAAGCTTTCTTT.

This chain links TRBV27 with TRBJ1-2; 12 bases are a match to TRBD1. The V gene's germline CDR1 is MNHEY and CDR2 SMNVEV (reference sequence). V gave up 5 bases and J gave up 4 bases; unmatched junction bases: 14. The CDR3 totals 18 residues. The DNA of the CDR3 is TGTGCCAGCAGTCAATTAACGGGACAGGGGGCGGGTGGCTATGGCTACACCTTC. It yields the protein CASSQLTGQGAGGYGYTF.

The V and J genes are TRBV5-6 and TRBJ2-1, with 11 bases identical to TRBD2. J lost 5 bases, V lost 3 bases, and 7 bases had no gene match. This CDR3 has 16 residues. CDR1 SGHDT and CDR2 YYEEEE come from the germline V gene. CDR3 residues: CASSYTTSGRNNEQFF. The CDR3 coding sequence is TGTGCCAGCAGCTACACAACTAGCGGGAGAAACAATGAGCAGTTCTTC.

The rearrangement links TRBV15 to TRBJ1-2; D remains ambiguous. Trimming removed 5 bases from V and 7 bases from J, with 17 bases in between. Germline V gene sequence: CDR1 LNHNV, CDR2 YYDKDF (reference sequence). This CDR3 is 14 amino acids long. In DNA, the CDR3 is TGTGCCACCAGCGGCGCCGACATTGGCATTGGCTACACCTTC. This sequence encodes CATSGADIGIGYTF.

The chain has TRBV19 and TRBJ2-7, with D maybe TRBD2 (6 bases). Between the trimmed V and J ends, which lost 2 bases and 6 bases, there was a span of 14 bases. The CDR3 consists of 14 residues. The V gene's germline CDR1 is LNHDA and CDR2 SQIVND (reference sequence). In DNA, the CDR3 is TGTGCCAGTAGTATACTCGGGAGTTTGAGCGAGCAGTACTTC. Translated, it gives CASSILGSLSEQYF.

V is TRBV5-1 and J is TRBJ1-6, with a weak D call TRBD1 (5 bases). The V end was cut by 8 bases, the J end by 6 bases, with 18 bases between. CDR3 size: 15 residues. The V gene's germline CDR1 is SGHRS and CDR2 YFSETQ. CDR3 loop: CASRKPGLTNSPLHF. The CDR3 DNA sequence: TGCGCCAGTAGAAAACCGGGACTGACTAATTCACCCCTCCACTTT.

The rearrangement joins TRBV6-1 to TRBJ2-5, with D possibly TRBD1 on 7 matching bases. The CDR3 runs 15 residues. The germline V gene encodes CDR1 MNHNS and CDR2 SASEGT. V lost 10 bases, J lost 1 base, and 19 bases lay in between. CDR3 residues: CATTSRGQFQETQYF. The CDR3 DNA is TGTGCCACAACTAGCAGGGGACAGTTCCAAGAGACCCAGTACTTC.

This CDR3 is CASSLGQGLSQPQHF. The CDR3 DNA reads as TGTGCCAGCAGCTTGGGACAGGGGTTGAGTCAGCCCCAGCATTTT. The V gene is TRBV13, the J gene TRBJ1-5, with TRBD1 matching 10 bases. Germline CDR1 PRHDT, CDR2 FYEKMQ (reference sequence). Germline trimming cut 3 bases from V and 6 bases from J; bases unmatched to any gene: 5. This CDR3 is 15 amino acids long.

V is TRBV2 and J is TRBJ2-1, with D possibly being TRBD2 (6 bases). Germline loops: CDR1 SNHLY, CDR2 FYNNEI. Trimming took off 7 bases at V and 5 bases at J, with 15 bases between the two ends. The CDR3 runs to 14 residues. The CDR3 bases are TGTGCCAGCACCTCGGGACTGGCCGACAATGAGCAGTTCTTC. Encoded protein: CASTSGLADNEQFF. Based on the CDR3 plus reference TRBV2 and TRBJ2-1, the full variable domain is EPEVTQTPSHQVTQMGQEVILRCVPISNHLYFYWYRQILGQKVEFLVSFYNNEISEKSEIFDDQFSVERPDGSNFTLKIRSTKLEDSAMYFCASTSGLADNEQFFGPGTRLTVL.

J is TRBJ2-2 and V is TRBV5-1; D ambiguous. The CDR3 spans 16 residues. With 0 bases removed from V and 0 bases from J, the gap between germline ends came to 9 bases. Per germline, CDR1 SGHRS and CDR2 YFSETQ. This chain's CDR3 is CASSLDRDANTGELFF. As DNA, the CDR3 is TGCGCCAGCAGCTTGGACAGAGACGCGAACACCGGGGAGCTGTTTTTT.

The DNA of the CDR3 is TGTGCCAGCAGCTTAGGTCGGGAAGGTACGCAGTATTTT. Translating gives CASSLGREGTQYF. The chain carries TRBV7-9 and TRBJ2-3, with a weak D call TRBD2 (5 bases). Germline-derived CDR1 and CDR2 are SEHNR and FQNEAQ (reference sequence). The ends were cut back, 1 base at V and 8 bases at J, with 10 bases in the middle. There are 13 residues in the CDR3.

The chain joins TRBV5-8 to TRBJ2-1; D is possibly TRBD2 (6 bases). The CDR3 is 16 residues long. V shed 2 bases and J shed 1 base, with 13 bases lying between them. Germline V lookup: CDR1 SGHTS, CDR2 YDEGEE. The CDR3 region has the DNA TGTGCCAGCAGCTTTGTGGGGGGAGCATCCTACAATGAGCAGTTCTTC. Translated, it gives CASSFVGGASYNEQFF. Variable domain in full (rest from reference TRBV5-8 and TRBJ2-1): EAGVTQSPTHLIKTRGQQATLRCSPISGHTSVYWYQQALGLGLQFLLWYDEGEERNRGNFPPRFSGRQFPNYSSELNVNALELEDSALYLCASSFVGGASYNEQFFGPGTRLTVL.

The chain has TRBV7-6 and TRBJ2-7, with TRBD1 matching over 7 bases. Germline CDR1 reads SGHVS; CDR2 reads FNYEAQ. The CDR3 is made up of 14 amino acids. Unmatched junction bases numbered 7, after V lost 5 bases and J lost 3 bases. The DNA of the CDR3 is TGTGCCAGCAGCCCAGGGGACAGTCTCTACGAGCAGTACTTC. Its translation: CASSPGDSLYEQYF.

The chain recombines TRBV7-9 with TRBJ1-1; 8 bases map to TRBD1. Trimming cost V 5 bases and J 3 bases; bases outside gene matches: 5. The CDR3 loop spans 14 amino acids. The germline V gene encodes CDR1 SEHNR and CDR2 FQNEAQ (reference sequence). The CDR3 region has the DNA TGTGCCAGCAGCCAACTGACAGGGGACACTGAAGCTTTCTTT. Protein: CASSQLTGDTEAFF.

Concerning this clone itself: At the DNA level, this CDR3 is encoded by other sequences in the same sample as well. V is TRBV7-9 and J is TRBJ1-2; perhaps TRBD1 as D (5 bases). The length of the CDR3 is 12 residues. Deletions cut 5 bases from V and 7 bases from J, with 11 bases between. The germline V gene encodes CDR1 SEHNR and CDR2 FQNEAQ (reference sequence). CDR3 sequence: CASSIQASGYTF. DNA for the CDR3: TGTGCCAGCAGCATACAGGCTTCTGGCTACACCTTC. Using reference TRBV7-9 and TRBJ1-2 for the parts outside the CDR3, the full variable domain is DTGVSQNPRHKITKRGQNVTFRCDPISEHNRLYWYRQTLGQGPEFLTYFQNEAQLEKSRLLSDRFSAERPKGSFSTLEIQRTEQGDSAMYLCASSIQASGYTFGSGTRLTVV.

This clone was counted only a few times. The chain carries TRBV5-6 and TRBJ2-7, with D possibly TRBD1 on 5 matching bases. Germline loops: CDR1 SGHDT, CDR2 YYEEEE. CDR3 length equals 14 residues. Between the trimmed V and J ends, which lost 4 bases and 2 bases, there was a span of 13 bases. CDR3: CASSPTASTYEQYF. The CDR3 region has the DNA TGTGCCAGCAGCCCGACAGCCTCAACCTACGAGCAGTACTTC.

The CDR3 DNA is TGTGCCATCAGTGAGTTACAGGGGGCAACAGATACGCAGTATTTT. It yields the protein CAISELQGATDTQYF. The chain uses TRBV10-3 and TRBJ2-3; TRBD1 matches at 9 bases. The V gene's germline CDR1 is ENHRY and CDR2 SYGVKD. CDR3 length: 15 residues. With V trimmed by 1 base and J by 3 bases, 2 bases remained unmatched.

This clone turned up a few times. The rearrangement joins TRBV5-1 to TRBJ2-7; 8 nucleotides align to TRBD2. The V gene end was trimmed by 0 bases and the J gene end by 4 bases; junction bases not matched to a gene: 6. Germline lookup yields CDR1 SGHRS and CDR2 YFSETQ. The CDR3 has 15 residues. This chain's CDR3 is CASSLVRAGEYEQYF. The CDR3 region has the DNA TGCGCCAGCAGCTTGGTGCGAGCGGGAGAGTACGAGCAGTACTTC.

The genes are TRBV6-5 and TRBJ2-7; D is undetermined. Trimming shortened V by 0 bases and J by 7 bases, and 4 bases separated the two germline ends. This CDR3 has 11 residues. The germline gives CDR1 MNHEY, CDR2 SVGAGI. The DNA of the CDR3 is TGTGCCAGCAGTTACTCGCGAGAGCAGTACTTC. The encoded protein is CASSYSREQYF.

The V call is TRBV10-3, the J call TRBJ2-5; 7 nucleotides agree with TRBD2. The DNA end is a closer match to TRBJ2-7, so the J assignment may be wrong. Germline V gives CDR1 ENHRY, CDR2 SYGVKD. CDR3 length: 14 residues. The CDR3 DNA follows: TGTGCCTCACGACCGGGGGGATATGCGTACGAGCAGTACTTC. Translated, it gives CASRPGGYAYEQYF.

The gene calls are TRBV9 and TRBJ2-2; D call uncertain. V was trimmed by 4 bases and J by 2 bases, leaving 9 bases between them. The germline V gene has CDR1 SGDLS and CDR2 YYNGEE. The CDR3 has 14 residues. CDR3 sequence (DNA): TGTGCCAGCAGCCTCGAGTTAAACACCGGGGAGCTGTTTTTT. Amino acid sequence: CASSLELNTGELFF.

The chain has TRBV1 and TRBJ1-1. TRBV1 constitutes a pseudogene. This CDR3 is built from 14 residues. The CDR3 sequence is CTSSPWKRRSEAFF. CDR3 sequence (DNA): TGCACCAGCAGCCCGTGGAAGCGACGGTCTGAAGCTTTCTTT.